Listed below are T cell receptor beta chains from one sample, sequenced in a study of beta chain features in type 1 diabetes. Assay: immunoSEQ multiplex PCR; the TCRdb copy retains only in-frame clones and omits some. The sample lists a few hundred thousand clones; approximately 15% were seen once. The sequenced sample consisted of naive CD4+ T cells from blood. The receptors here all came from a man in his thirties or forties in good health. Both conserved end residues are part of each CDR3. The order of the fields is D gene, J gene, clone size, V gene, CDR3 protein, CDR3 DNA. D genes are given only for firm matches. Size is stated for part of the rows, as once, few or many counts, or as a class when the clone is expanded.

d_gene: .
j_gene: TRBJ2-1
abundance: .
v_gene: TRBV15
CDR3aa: CATSRDKAGGNEQFF
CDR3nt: TGTGCCACCAGCAGAGATAAGGCAGGAGGGAATGAGCAGTTCTTC

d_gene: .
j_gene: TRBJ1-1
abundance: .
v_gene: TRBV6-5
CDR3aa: CASSYRQTNTEAFF
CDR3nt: TGTGCCAGCAGTTACCGACAGACGAACACTGAAGCTTTCTTT

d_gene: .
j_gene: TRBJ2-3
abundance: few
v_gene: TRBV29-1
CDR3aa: CSVDGGDTDTQYF
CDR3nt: TGCAGCGTTGATGGAGGTGACACAGATACGCAGTATTTT

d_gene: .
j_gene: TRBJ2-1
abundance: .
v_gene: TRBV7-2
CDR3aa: CASSSPSANEQFF
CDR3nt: TGTGCCAGCAGCTCACCTAGCGCGAATGAGCAGTTCTTC

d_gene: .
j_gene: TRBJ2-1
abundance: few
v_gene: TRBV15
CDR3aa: CATSNQGPTTYNEQFF
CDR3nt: TGTGCCACCAGCAACCAGGGACCTACAACCTACAATGAGCAGTTCTTC

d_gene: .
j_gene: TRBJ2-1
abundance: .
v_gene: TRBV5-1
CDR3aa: CASSLKQGYNEQFF
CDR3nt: TGCGCCAGCAGCTTGAAGCAGGGGTACAATGAGCAGTTCTTC

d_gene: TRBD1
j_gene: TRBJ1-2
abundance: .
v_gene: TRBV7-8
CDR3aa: CASSPRTGVGGYTF
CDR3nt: TGTGCCAGCAGCCCGAGGACAGGGGTGGGTGGCTACACCTTC

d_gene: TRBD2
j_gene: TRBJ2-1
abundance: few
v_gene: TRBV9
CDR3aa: CASSVGGTREEQFF
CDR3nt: TGTGCCAGCAGCGTAGGAGGGACTAGGGAAGAGCAGTTCTTC

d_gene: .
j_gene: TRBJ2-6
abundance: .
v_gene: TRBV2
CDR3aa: CASSELGTGANVLTF
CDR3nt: TGTGCCAGCAGTGAACTGGGAACTGGGGCCAACGTCCTGACTTTC

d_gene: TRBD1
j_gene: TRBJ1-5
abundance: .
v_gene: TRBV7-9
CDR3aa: CASSVGTVKHF
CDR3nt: TGTGCCAGCAGCGTCGGGACAGTAAAGCATTTT

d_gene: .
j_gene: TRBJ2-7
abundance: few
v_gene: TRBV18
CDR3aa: CASSPPLGLGSYEQYF
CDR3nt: TGTGCCAGCTCACCTCCTTTAGGGCTCGGCTCCTACGAGCAGTACTTC